The following is a TCR beta chain sequence with its context. The target antigen is unknown. Sample time point: week 5, during vaccination. Every single dose of the vaccine, 300 ug of mutant IDH1 20-mer peptide, came with topical imiquimod. The record originates from a study of a mutant IDH1 vaccine in newly diagnosed glioma. Turning to the study itself: Earlier treatment was radiotherapy, temozolomide, or both, with most getting both.

Profiling relied on immunoSEQ multiplex PCR, and the TCRdb table lists in-frame clones only, not all of them. The sample includes tens of thousands of clones, roughly 90% of them seen just once. Trimming shortened V by 4 bases and J by 3 bases, and 16 bases separated the two germline ends. From germline, CDR1 is MDHEN and CDR2 SYDVKM. The CDR3 contains 15 residues. This clonotype was sampled from a woman between 50 and 59 years old with glioma. The rearrangement links TRBV28 to TRBJ2-7; D gene uncertain. The sample here was PBMCs, taken from a glioma patient whose treatment included an IDH1 peptide vaccine. The CDR3, as DNA: TGTGCCAGCAGTTCTTTTAAGGGAAAGGGCTACGAGCAGTACTTC. This codes for CASSSFKGKGYEQYF.